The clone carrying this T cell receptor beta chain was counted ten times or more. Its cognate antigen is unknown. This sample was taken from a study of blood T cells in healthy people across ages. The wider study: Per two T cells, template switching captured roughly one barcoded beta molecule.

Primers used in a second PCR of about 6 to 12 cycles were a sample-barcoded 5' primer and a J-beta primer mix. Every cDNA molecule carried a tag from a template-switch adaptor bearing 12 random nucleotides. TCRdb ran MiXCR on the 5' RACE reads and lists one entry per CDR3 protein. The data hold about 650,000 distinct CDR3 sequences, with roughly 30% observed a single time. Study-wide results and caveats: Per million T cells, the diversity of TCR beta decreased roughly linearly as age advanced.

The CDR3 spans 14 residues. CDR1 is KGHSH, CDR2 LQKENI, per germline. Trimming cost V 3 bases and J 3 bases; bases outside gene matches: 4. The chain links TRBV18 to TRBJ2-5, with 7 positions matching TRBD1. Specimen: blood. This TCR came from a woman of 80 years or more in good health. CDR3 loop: CASSPPGTEETQYF. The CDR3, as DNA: TGTGCCAGCTCACCGCCAGGGACAGAAGAGACCCAGTACTTC.